These 10 T cell receptor beta chains were all obtained from the same sample, sequenced in a study of T cell responses to AZD1222 COVID-19 vaccine. TCRdb's table, derived via immunoSEQ multiplex PCR, lists solely in-frame clones and lacks some. The sample yields under 70,000 clones, approximately 80% seen once. The input for sequencing was peripheral blood, taken on day 0 of AZD1222 vaccination. These receptors were obtained from an adult in good health.

This chain uses TRBV2 with TRBJ2-1, with 8 bases that match TRBD1. J lost 9 bases, V lost 5 bases, and 6 bases had no gene match. Germline V gene lookup returns CDR1 SNHLY and CDR2 FYNNEI. The CDR3 extends over 13 amino acids. The CDR3 reads CASSLRTGGEQFF. CDR3 nucleotide sequence: TGTGCCAGCAGTTTAAGAACAGGGGGTGAGCAGTTCTTC.

The V call is TRBV2, the J call TRBJ1-6; D not certain. V lost 6 bases, J lost 0 bases, and 9 bases lay in between. The CDR3 length is 15 residues. Per germline, CDR1 SNHLY and CDR2 FYNNEI. The CDR3 region is CASRVGSSYNSPLHF. CDR3 in DNA: TGTGCCAGCAGAGTGGGGAGCTCCTATAATTCACCCCTCCACTTT. Based on the CDR3 plus reference TRBV2 and TRBJ1-6, the full variable domain is EPEVTQTPSHQVTQMGQEVILRCVPISNHLYFYWYRQILGQKVEFLVSFYNNEISEKSEIFDDQFSVERPDGSNFTLKIRSTKLEDSAMYFCASRVGSSYNSPLHFGNGTRLTVT.

The J gene is TRBJ2-5, the V gene TRBV20-1; D unclear. This CDR3 contains 12 residues. With 3 bases removed from V and 0 bases from J, the gap between germline ends came to 5 bases. CDR1 and CDR2 from the germline V gene are DFQATT and SNEGSKA (reference sequence). CDR3 loop: CSASGDQETQYF. CDR3 DNA: TGCAGTGCTAGTGGGGACCAAGAGACCCAGTACTTC.

This chain joins TRBV9 and TRBJ2-7; D is unclear. V lost 9 bases, J lost 0 bases, and 13 bases lay in between. The CDR3 length is 13 residues. Germline lookup yields CDR1 SGDLS and CDR2 YYNGEE. This CDR3 reads CAIQDGDSYEQYF. The DNA for the CDR3 is TGTGCCATCCAGGACGGAGACTCCTACGAGCAGTACTTC.

This clone was recorded only once. Different DNA sequences within this sample yield the same CDR3. The chain links TRBV7-2 to TRBJ2-3; no clear D. V lost 1 base and J 0 bases, leaving 8 bases between the germline ends. The CDR3 totals 15 residues. Germline V gives CDR1 SGHTA, CDR2 FQGNSA. The CDR3 sequence is CASSLDRTSTDTQYF. DNA of the CDR3: TGTGCCAGCAGCTTAGATAGGACGAGCACAGATACGCAGTATTTT.

This rearrangement joins TRBV6-5 to TRBJ2-1, with unresolved D. Germline V CDR1 and CDR2: MNHEY, SVGAGI. This CDR3 region has 12 residues. The V and J ends lost 5 bases and 7 bases respectively, with 9 bases between them. Here the CDR3 reads CASSTWSNEQFF. The CDR3 DNA follows: TGTGCCAGCAGTACCTGGAGTAATGAGCAGTTCTTC.

This chain connects TRBV28 to TRBJ2-3; D possibly matches TRBD1 or TRBD2 (5 bases each). The CDR3 covers 15 residues. Trimming removed 5 bases from V and 1 base from J, with 13 bases in between. CDR1 is MDHEN, CDR2 SYDVKM, per germline. This CDR3 reads CASSPGRRGTDTQYF. CDR3 DNA: TGTGCCAGCAGTCCGGGACGACGCGGCACAGATACGCAGTATTTT.

The V and J genes are TRBV5-4 and TRBJ2-4; 7 nucleotides align to TRBD1. CDR3 length: 14 amino acids. CDR1 and CDR2 from the germline V gene are SGHNT and YYREEE (reference sequence). The ends lost 4 bases at V and 8 bases at J; junction bases unmatched: 9. CDR3 in amino acids: CASSTGQSQDIQYF. CDR3 DNA sequence: TGTGCCAGCAGCACGGGACAGAGTCAGGACATTCAGTACTTC.

V usage is TRBV19 and J usage is TRBJ1-2; unclear D gene. The V gene lost 0 bases and the J gene lost 8 bases, with 10 bases spanning the gap. Germline V gene data show CDR1 as LNHDA and CDR2 as SQIVND (reference sequence). This CDR3 region has 13 residues. Here the CDR3 DNA reads TGTGCCAGTAGTATAGATGGGAGGCGAGGCTACACCTTC. This codes for CASSIDGRRGYTF. The entire variable domain, with the rest obtained from reference TRBV19 and TRBJ1-2, is as follows: DGGITQSPKYLFRKEGQNVTLSCEQNLNHDAMYWYRQDPGQGLRLIYYSQIVNDFQKGDIAEGYSVSREKKESFPLTVTSAQKNPTAFYLCASSIDGRRGYTFGSGTRLTVV.

The chain recombines TRBV6-6 with TRBJ2-5; 16 bases line up with TRBD2. The ends lost 5 bases at V and 5 bases at J; junction bases unmatched: 8. CDR3 length: 17 residues. Germline V gene lookup returns CDR1 MNHNY and CDR2 SVGAGI (reference sequence). In DNA, the CDR3 is TGTGCCAGCAGTCCGGGACTAGCGGGGGGGCCGGGTGAGACCCAGTACTTC. This encodes CASSPGLAGGPGETQYF.